This TCR beta chain was identified in a study of cytomegalovirus exposure and HLA in healthy donors. As regards this clone: The antigen remains undetermined.

Unrecorded immune exposure was likely among donors, who were nominally healthy when sampled. Both 60 Vbeta primers and 13 Jbeta primers went into the PCR. Sequencing was performed with immunoSEQ multiplex PCR; in TCRdb, only in-frame clones are kept and a portion is missing. The table lists around 150,000 clones, 61% of them singletons. The study, taken as a whole, reports: When a later analysis compared HLA-associated TCR beta chains with equally common others, the HLA-associated chains turned out to be more clonally expanded and to have lower generation probabilities. Indistinguishable V segments, including TRBV6-2 and TRBV6-3, were excluded. It was taken for granted in presence/absence analyses that sequencing depth across donors was roughly uniform.

Germline V gene sequence: CDR1 MGHDK, CDR2 SYGVNS. Deletions cut 2 bases from V and 2 bases from J, with 6 bases between. This CDR3 region has 14 residues. The sequencing input was PBMCs. The sequence was collected from a male donor in good health and CMV-seronegative. The chain links TRBV25-1 to TRBJ2-2; D call uncertain. This CDR3 is CASSEQVNTGELFF. CDR3 coding DNA: TGTGCCAGCAGTGAACAGGTTAACACCGGGGAGCTGTTTTTT. The full variable domain, with the rest looked up from reference TRBV25-1 and TRBJ2-2, is EADIYQTPRYLVIGTGKKITLECSQTMGHDKMYWYQQDPGMELHLIHYSYGVNSTEKGDLSSESTVSRIRTEHFPLTLESARPSHTSQYLCASSEQVNTGELFFGEGSRLTVL.